Below, 30 T cell receptor beta chains from the same sample are listed, as sequenced in a study of regulatory T cells in long-lasting Graves disease. For TCR beta, libraries came from iRepertoire HTBI primers and Arm-PCR of CDR3 regions. Each CDR3 protein is one row after TCRdb ran MiXCR on the multiplex PCR reads. Of roughly 500,000 distinct CDR3 sequences listed, approximately 21% were seen once; the top ten hold around 7%. As for time point: persistent/refractory GD, antithyroid drugs over 5 years with positive TRAb. PBMC RNA served as the TCR library source. Source: peripheral blood mononuclear cells (PBMCs), taken when the disease was refractory, from a patient treated with antithyroid drugs. All receptors derive from a female donor with Graves disease.

This clonotype was seen a handful of times. The chain links TRBV29-1 to TRBJ2-5; tentatively, D is TRBD1 (6 bases). The CDR3 contains 13 residues. Germline-derived CDR1 and CDR2 are SQVTM and ANQGSEA. Trimming stripped 6 bases from V and 5 bases from J, with 16 bases between. The CDR3 sequence: CSVTGRPMETQYF. The CDR3 DNA is TGCAGCGTGACAGGTAGACCGATGGAGACCCAGTACTTC.

As to this clonotype: This may arise from a read error, as a much more abundant clone is one base away. This rearrangement joins TRBV2 to TRBJ1-5; D is possibly TRBD1 (5 bases). This CDR3 is built from 15 residues. V lost 3 bases and J 9 bases, leaving 18 bases between the germline ends. Germline assignment: CDR1 SNHLY and CDR2 FYNNEI. In nucleotides, the CDR3 is TGTGCCAGCAGTGACCGCCTGGTAGGGGTTCGGCCCCAGCATTTT. Amino acid sequence: CASSDRLVGVRPQHF. Based on the CDR3 plus reference TRBV2 and TRBJ1-5, the full variable domain is EPEVTQTPSHQVTQMGQEVILRCVPISNHLYFYWYRQILGQKVEFLVSFYNNEISEKSEIFDDQFSVERPDGSNFTLKIRSTKLEDSAMYFCASSDRLVGVRPQHFGDGTRLSIL.

This clonotype was picked up a small number of times. The chain links TRBV19 to TRBJ1-1; D is unclear. The CDR3 contains 14 residues. V was pared by 9 bases and J by 1 base, with 15 bases between. From germline, CDR1 is LNHDA and CDR2 SQIVND (reference sequence). CDR3 DNA sequence: TGTGCCAGCGCCTCCGGGCCGAGGAACACTGAAGCTTTCTTT. It translates to CASASGPRNTEAFF. Complete variable domain (other parts from reference TRBV19 and TRBJ1-1): DGGITQSPKYLFRKEGQNVTLSCEQNLNHDAMYWYRQDPGQGLRLIYYSQIVNDFQKGDIAEGYSVSREKKESFPLTVTSAQKNPTAFYLCASASGPRNTEAFFGQGTRLTVV.

CDR3 sequence (DNA): TGTGCCAGCAGTTACTCGGGATACGAGTCTAACTATGGCTACACCTTC. It codes for CASSYSGYESNYGYTF. The V gene is TRBV6-2 or TRBV6-3, the J gene TRBJ1-2; D gene unclear. The germline gives CDR1 MNHEY, CDR2 SVGEGT. The CDR3 runs to 16 residues. Trimming took 0 bases from V and 0 from J, leaving 11 bases between them.

As to this clonotype: A much larger clonotype is one base distant, so this may be a read error. The CDR3 does not close with the conserved phenylalanine or tryptophan, likely indicating a read error. The chain combines TRBV11-2 with TRBJ2-6; D not certain. The CDR3 spans 14 residues. Germline lookup yields CDR1 SGHAT and CDR2 FQNNGV. Trimming took 1 base from V and 4 from J, leaving 5 bases between them. The CDR3 DNA sequence: TGTGCCAGCAGCTTAGGGGCCGGGGCCAACGTCCTGACTCTC. Translating gives CASSLGAGANVLTL.

This clonotype was picked up many times. The chain combines TRBV7-8 with TRBJ1-1; 9 positions match TRBD1. The V and J ends lost 6 bases and 1 base, in that order; junction bases with no gene match: 6. The germline V gene encodes CDR1 SGHVS and CDR2 FQNEAQ. The CDR3 covers 15 residues. CDR3: CASSPWTGENTEAFF. The CDR3, as DNA: TGTGCCAGCAGTCCGTGGACAGGGGAGAACACTGAAGCTTTCTTT.

This clonotype was detected ten times or more. V is TRBV11-3 and J is TRBJ2-7, with no clear D. Trimming left V 0 bases short and J 0 bases short, with 6 bases between. CDR3 size: 14 residues. Germline CDR1 and CDR2: SGHNT and YENEEA. CDR3 nucleotides: TGTGCCAGCAGCTTAGAAGGGTTCTCCTACGAGCAGTACTTC. Translating gives CASSLEGFSYEQYF.

This clonotype was recorded at least ten times. V usage is TRBV28 and J usage is TRBJ1-1; D gene uncertain. This CDR3 is 15 amino acids long. Trimming shortened V by 5 bases and J by 7 bases, and 20 bases separated the two germline ends. In germline, CDR1 is MDHEN, CDR2 SYDVKM. The CDR3 sequence: CASSIRPTVFDEAFF. CDR3 DNA sequence: TGTGCCAGCAGTATCAGACCCACGGTGTTTGATGAAGCTTTCTTT.

The chain carries TRBV20-1 and TRBJ1-6; TRBD1 aligns across 7 bases. The V segment lost 1 base and the J segment 10 bases; nucleotides outside the gene matches: 10. The CDR3 covers 15 residues. Germline values: CDR1 DFQATT, CDR2 SNEGSKA (reference sequence). The CDR3 nucleotides are TGCAGTGCTAGAGTGGGGCAGGGGGTACAATCACCCCTCCACTTT. This gives the protein CSARVGQGVQSPLHF.

This clonotype was seen at least ten times. The CDR3 nucleotides are TGTGCCAGCAACATCAGGGTCACCGGGGAGCTGTTTTTT. It codes for CASNIRVTGELFF. The J gene is TRBJ2-2, the V gene TRBV28; tentative D call: TRBD1 (5 bases). This CDR3 has 13 amino acids. From germline, CDR1 is MDHEN and CDR2 SYDVKM. V lost 7 bases, J lost 4 bases, and 10 bases lay in between.

This clonotype was counted at least ten times. This chain links TRBV20-1 with TRBJ2-5; the D gene is possibly TRBD2 (7 bases). CDR3 length: 14 residues. Germline V gene lookup returns CDR1 DFQATT and CDR2 SNEGSKA (reference sequence). The V end was cut by 0 bases, the J end by 5 bases, with 13 bases between. The CDR3 DNA is TGCAGTGCTAGAGATTGGGGGGGGCGTGAGACCCAGTACTTC. This encodes CSARDWGGRETQYF.

In this sample, this clonotype turned up a few times. The genes are TRBV5-6 and TRBJ1-5; D is undetermined. Looked up from germline, CDR1 is SGHDT and CDR2 is YYEEEE. V was shortened by 2 bases and J by 0 bases, with 6 bases between the two germline ends. CDR3 size: 14 residues. The CDR3 here is CASSFVGSNQPQHF. CDR3 sequence (DNA): TGTGCCAGCAGCTTTGTGGGTAGCAATCAGCCCCAGCATTTT.

The sample holds one count of this clonotype. This sequence may be a read error, since a much larger clone differs from it by one base. J is TRBJ2-7 and V is TRBV6-2 or TRBV6-3; a possible D gene is TRBD2 (6 bases). Germline CDR1 MNHEY, CDR2 SVGEGT. V gave up 8 bases and J gave up 5 bases, with 16 bases separating them. This CDR3 has 13 residues. In nucleotides, the CDR3 is TGTGCCAGCCAAAACGGGGGTGGCGACGAGCAGTACTTC. This sequence encodes CASQNGGGDEQYF.

This clonotype has ten or more counts. The chain carries TRBV5-1 and TRBJ1-2; no definite D call. This CDR3 contains 12 residues. The V end was cut by 1 base, the J end by 6 bases, with 7 bases between. Germline CDR1 reads SGHRS; CDR2 reads YFSETQ. The CDR3 sequence: CASSLNQDGYTF. As DNA, the CDR3 is TGCGCCAGCAGCTTGAATCAGGATGGCTACACCTTC. Using reference TRBV5-1 and TRBJ1-2 for the parts outside the CDR3, the full variable domain is KAGVTQTPRYLIKTRGQQVTLSCSPISGHRSVSWYQQTPGQGLQFLFEYFSETQRNKGNFPGRFSGRQFSNSRSEMNVSTLELGDSALYLCASSLNQDGYTFGSGTRLTVV.

In the case of this clonotype: A much larger clone sits a single nucleotide away, making a read error possible. The rearrangement uses TRBV28 and TRBJ2-7; D is undetermined. Trimming took off 5 bases at V and 0 bases at J, with 23 bases between the two ends. CDR3 size: 18 residues. Germline assignment: CDR1 MDHEN and CDR2 SYDVKM. The CDR3 protein is CASSPLHIPNSPSYEQYF. CDR3 coding DNA: TGTGCCAGCAGTCCCCTCCATATTCCGAACAGTCCCTCCTACGAGCAGTACTTC. The whole variable domain, remainder taken from reference TRBV28 and TRBJ2-7, is DVKVTQSSRYLVKRTGEKVFLECVQDMDHENMFWYRQDPGLGLRLIYFSYDVKMKEKGDIPEGYSVSREKKERFSLILESASTNQTSMYLCASSPLHIPNSPSYEQYFGPGTRLTVT.

The sample holds a few counts of this clonotype. At one of its ends the junction is not consistent with the germline gene, which may arise from a read error. V and J are TRBV7-2 and TRBJ1-2, with 7 bases lining up with TRBD1. CDR3 length: 14 amino acids. CDR1 is SGHTA, CDR2 FQGNSA, per germline. DNA for the CDR3: TGTGCTAGCAGCGAGAGACAGGGTATCTATGGCTACACCTTC. It is translated as CASSERQGIYGYTF.

This clonotype was seen repeatedly, ten times or more. The rearrangement links TRBV10-3 to TRBJ2-7; possible D gene TRBD1, 6 bases. Germline V gene data show CDR1 as ENHRY and CDR2 as SYGVKD. Trimming shortened V by 6 bases and J by 3 bases, and 15 bases separated the two germline ends. There are 14 residues in the CDR3. CDR3 region: CAIRAMRTDYEQYF. In DNA, the CDR3 is TGTGCCATCAGAGCGATGCGGACAGACTACGAGCAGTACTTC.

In its sample, this clonotype was seen many times. The chain is built from TRBV7-2 and TRBJ2-5; a weak D match, TRBD2 (5 bases). CDR3 length: 15 amino acids. The V end was cut by 5 bases, the J end by 5 bases, with 18 bases between. Germline V gene sequence: CDR1 SGHTA, CDR2 FQGNSA. This chain's CDR3 is CASSHRNERGETQYF. DNA of the CDR3: TGTGCCAGCAGCCACCGAAACGAGCGAGGGGAGACCCAGTACTTC.

This clonotype was observed a handful of times. The chain uses TRBV3-1 and TRBJ2-7, with D perhaps TRBD2 (6 bases). Germline CDR1 is LGHDT and CDR2 is YNNKEL (reference sequence). Trimming took 2 bases from V and 0 from J, leaving 20 bases between them. The CDR3 is 18 amino acids. CDR3 sequence reads: CASSQSFGGAASSYEQYF. Here the CDR3 DNA reads TGTGCCAGCAGCCAATCTTTCGGCGGGGCAGCTTCCTCCTACGAGCAGTACTTC.

This clonotype was counted ten times or more. V and J are TRBV30 and TRBJ2-7; D gene uncertain. Trimming removed 5 bases from V and 3 bases from J, with 14 bases in between. Per the germline V gene, CDR1 is GTSNPN and CDR2 is SVGIG (reference sequence). The CDR3 covers 13 residues. CDR3 DNA: TGTGCCTGGTCCCAGCGACCCTACTACGAGCAGTACTTC. Translating it yields CAWSQRPYYEQYF.

As concerns this clonotype: This may come from a read error, since a much larger clone is one base off. V gene TRBV28 combines with J gene TRBJ2-7, with D possibly matching TRBD2 (7 bases). Germline V gene lookup returns CDR1 MDHEN and CDR2 SYDVKM. The CDR3 runs 14 residues. The CDR3 DNA sequence: TGTGTCAGCAGTTTCGGGGGGCCACCCTACGAGCAGTACTTC. Its protein is CVSSFGGPPYEQYF.

The chain is built from TRBV11-2 and TRBJ2-2; 8 positions agree with TRBD2. J lost 6 bases, V lost 1 base, and 7 bases had no gene match. The CDR3 contains 16 residues. From germline, CDR1 is SGHAT and CDR2 FQNNGV. The CDR3 is CASSLGLGLGAGELFF. CDR3 coding DNA: TGTGCCAGCAGCTTAGGATTGGGACTAGGGGCCGGGGAGCTGTTTTTT.

A few counts support this clonotype. The rearrangement uses TRBV20-1 and TRBJ1-5, with a possible D match to TRBD1 (6 bases). The germline CDR1 and CDR2 sequences are DFQATT and SNEGSKA (reference sequence). V shed 5 bases and J shed 2 bases, with 13 bases lying between them. The CDR3 runs to 14 residues. CDR3 sequence reads: CSARGAVGNQPQHF. For the CDR3, the DNA is TGCAGTGCTCGGGGGGCAGTGGGCAATCAGCCCCAGCATTTT.

The table lists this clonotype with a few counts. The chain couples TRBV9 to TRBJ1-2; 7 bases agree with TRBD1. From germline, CDR1 is SGDLS and CDR2 YYNGEE. V dropped 0 bases and J dropped 5; count of bases not matched to a gene: 4. The CDR3 is 14 residues long. Here the CDR3 DNA reads TGTGCCAGCAGCGTAGAGGCCAGGGGGTATGGCTACACCTTC. It codes for CASSVEARGYGYTF.

As concerns this clonotype: The junction departs from germline at one end; a sequencing error may be responsible. The chain uses TRBV7-7 and TRBJ2-5; maybe TRBD1 (6 bases). The CDR3 has 15 residues. The germline gives CDR1 SSHAT, CDR2 FNYEAQ (reference sequence). Here the CDR3 reads CASSFQTGTQETQYF. The CDR3 DNA sequence: TGTGCTAGCAGCTTTCAGACGGGGACACAAGAGACCCAGTACTTC.

This clonotype was detected a few times. The chain is built from TRBV28 and TRBJ2-3; 8 nucleotides line up with TRBD2. This CDR3 is 17 amino acids long. Germline V gene sequence: CDR1 MDHEN, CDR2 SYDVKM. Trimming took 5 bases from V and 3 from J; bases not matched to a gene: 13. CDR3 sequence (DNA): TGTGCCAGCAGTCCCCTCCTCCAGCGGGAGTCAACAGATACGCAGTATTTT. Amino acid sequence: CASSPLLQRESTDTQYF.

This clonotype was seen at least ten times. The chain has TRBV12-3 or TRBV12-4 and TRBJ2-7; TRBD2 is a possible D gene (6 bases). V gave up 3 bases and J gave up 9 bases, with 12 bases separating them. CDR3 length equals 12 residues. The CDR3 loop reads CASSFGSGAQYF. The CDR3 nucleotides read TGTGCCAGCAGTTTCGGGTCGGGAGCGCAGTACTTC.

This clonotype was recorded many times. The chain recombines TRBV12-3 or TRBV12-4 with TRBJ1-5; D remains ambiguous. The CDR3 sequence is 13 residues long. V lost 1 base and J lost 6, with 7 bases in between. The CDR3 reads CASSLESGQPQHF. As DNA, the CDR3 is TGTGCCAGCAGTTTAGAGTCGGGTCAGCCCCAGCATTTT.

This chain uses TRBV7-6 with TRBJ2-7; the D call may be TRBD1 or TRBD2 (7 bases each). The CDR3 runs to 16 residues. The germline CDR1 and CDR2 sequences are SGHVS and FNYEAQ. V lost 2 bases, J lost 4 bases, and 18 bases lay in between. The CDR3 region has the DNA TGTGCCAGCAGCTTAAGCGCGGGCCAGGGGGGGTACGAGCAGTACTTC. The encoded protein is CASSLSAGQGGYEQYF. The full variable domain, in which reference TRBV7-6 and TRBJ2-7 provide the parts outside the CDR3, is GAGVSQSPRYKVTKRGQDVALRCDPISGHVSLYWYRQALGQGPEFLTYFNYEAQQDKSGLPNDRFSAERPEGSISTLTIQRTEQRDSAMYRCASSLSAGQGGYEQYFGPGTRLTVT.

The chain carries TRBV7-9 and TRBJ2-1; 8 bases line up with TRBD2. V gave up 4 bases and J gave up 6 bases; unmatched junction bases: 8. The CDR3 consists of 15 residues. Germline V gives CDR1 SEHNR, CDR2 FQNEAQ (reference sequence). CDR3 DNA sequence: TGTGCCAGCAGCTCACGGGGGGGCCCTGTCAATGAGCAGTTCTTC. This sequence encodes CASSSRGGPVNEQFF.